These 27 T cell receptor beta chains came from one sample sequenced in a study of T cell repertoires in cytomegalovirus infection. TCRdb passed the reads through MiXCR, listing each CDR3 protein once. In the table there are about 770,000 distinct CDR3 sequences, 29% of which are singletons. The antigens these receptors bind are not known. The sample here was cultured CD8+ T cells from PBMCs, taken from culture after CMV antigen stimulation. The receptors shown here come from a human donor in good health (CMV status not recorded). Some clones in this sample may be carry-over from other donors' samples.

Turning to this clonotype: One end of the junction is discordant with germline, which a read error may explain. This chain uses TRBV7-6 with TRBJ2-2; 9 bases are a match to TRBD1. This CDR3 is built from 14 residues. Germline V lookup: CDR1 SGHVS, CDR2 FNYEAQ. The CDR3 here is CVSRRDREQGELFF. CDR3 DNA sequence: TGTGTCAGCAGGAGGGACAGGGAGCAGGGGGAGCTGTTTTTT.

The chain links TRBV7-3 to TRBJ1-1; a possible D gene is TRBD1 (5 bases). Trimming took 1 base from V and 5 from J, leaving 20 bases between them. CDR1 is SGHTA and CDR2 is FQGTGA in the germline V gene. The CDR3 length is 17 residues. The CDR3 sequence is CASSLKPYDAGKTEAFF. The DNA for the CDR3 is TGTGCCAGCAGCTTAAAGCCATATGATGCAGGGAAAACTGAAGCTTTCTTT.

This clonotype was observed a single time. This sequence joins TRBV10-3 and TRBJ2-1; TRBD2 is a possible D gene (5 bases). Germline V gene sequence: CDR1 ENHRY, CDR2 SYGVKD. The ends were cut back, 7 bases at V and 4 bases at J, with 14 bases in the middle. CDR3 length: 14 residues. The CDR3, as DNA: TGTGCCATCACCGAGGGCGGGTATTACAATGAGCAGTTCTTC. This codes for CAITEGGYYNEQFF.

The chain has TRBV6-1 and TRBJ2-3; D is unclear. CDR3 size: 12 residues. V lost 2 bases to trimming and J lost 3 bases, with 3 bases between them. Germline V CDR1 and CDR2: MNHNS, SASEGT. The CDR3 sequence: CASSEPTDTQYF. The CDR3 DNA follows: TGTGCCAGCAGTGAACCGACAGATACGCAGTATTTT.

The CDR3, as DNA: TGTGCCAGCAGGGCCGGGACAGATGAAAAACTGTTTTTT. As protein: CASRAGTDEKLFF. The J gene is TRBJ1-4, the V gene TRBV7-6, with TRBD1 identical over 7 bases. The germline gives CDR1 SGHVS, CDR2 FNYEAQ. V was clipped by 6 bases and J by 6 bases; unmatched bases: 4. The CDR3 loop spans 13 amino acids.

This clonotype was observed a few times. The gene calls are TRBV6-1 and TRBJ2-1, with D possibly being TRBD1 (6 bases). Trimming removed 3 bases at V and 7 bases at J, with 13 bases between. The CDR3 extends over 14 amino acids. Germline CDR1 and CDR2: MNHNS and SASEGT. CDR3 sequence reads: CASSDVGAGNEQFF. In DNA, the CDR3 is TGTGCCAGCAGTGACGTGGGGGCCGGTAATGAGCAGTTCTTC.

As regards this clonotype: A junction boundary mismatches the germline segment, possibly from a read error. The J gene is TRBJ2-5, the V gene TRBV7-9; D ambiguous. The germline V gene encodes CDR1 SEHNR and CDR2 FQNEAQ (reference sequence). The CDR3 loop spans 10 amino acids. The CDR3 region is CASSSRSLGF. In nucleotides, the CDR3 is TGTGCCAGCAGCTCCCGGTCCCTGGGCTTC.

This clonotype was observed a few times. This sequence joins TRBV6-5 and TRBJ1-1, with D unclear. Trimming took off 7 bases at V and 0 bases at J, with 12 bases between the two ends. The length of the CDR3 is 14 residues. CDR1 and CDR2 from the germline V gene are MNHEY and SVGAGI. CDR3 in DNA: TGTGCCAGCAAAGGCGATTTCATGAACACTGAAGCTTTCTTT. Its protein product is CASKGDFMNTEAFF.

In this sample, this clonotype turned up once. The chain links TRBV10-2 to TRBJ1-1; 7 bases match TRBD1. CDR3 length: 13 amino acids. Looked up from germline, CDR1 is WSHSY and CDR2 is SAAADI. V lost 10 bases to trimming and J lost 3 bases; unmatched junction nucleotides: 8. The CDR3 here is CAISDRVDTEAFF. CDR3 DNA sequence: TGCGCCATTTCTGACAGGGTGGACACTGAAGCTTTCTTT.

This clonotype was recorded many times. The V gene is TRBV12-3 or TRBV12-4, the J gene TRBJ1-4; no firm D call. The CDR3 extends over 15 amino acids. V dropped 6 bases and J dropped 1 base, with 12 bases sitting between them. The CDR3 protein is CASSPFRLTNEKLFF. The CDR3 DNA follows: TGTGCCAGCAGCCCCTTCAGGTTAACTAATGAAAAACTGTTTTTT.

A few counts support this clonotype. This chain joins TRBV6-5 and TRBJ2-3; TRBD1 agrees at 7 bases. Germline assignment: CDR1 MNHEY and CDR2 SVGAGI. This CDR3 is 16 amino acids long. V lost 2 bases and J lost 4; bases outside the gene matches: 9. CDR3 DNA sequence: TGTGCCAGCAGTTACCGGCTACAGGGGCAGCCAGATACGCAGTATTTT. Its translation: CASSYRLQGQPDTQYF.

There are many counts of this clonotype. This chain connects TRBV7-9 to TRBJ2-3; weak D call: TRBD1 (6 bases). The CDR3 extends over 16 amino acids. The germline gives CDR1 SEHNR, CDR2 FQNEAQ (reference sequence). Trimming shortened V by 1 base and J by 6 bases, and 17 bases separated the two germline ends. The CDR3 loop is CASSLGEGPQGDTQYF. The CDR3 nucleotides are TGTGCCAGCAGCTTAGGCGAGGGGCCTCAGGGGGATACGCAGTATTTT.

The chain links TRBV19 to TRBJ1-5; 9 bases are shared with TRBD1. This CDR3 is 18 amino acids long. The V and J ends lost 6 bases and 0 bases, in that order; junction bases with no gene match: 12. Germline CDR1 reads LNHDA; CDR2 reads SQIVND (reference sequence). CDR3 protein: CASSNRQGVTTSNQPQHF. The CDR3 DNA reads TGTGCCAGTAGCAATAGACAGGGGGTAACCACTAGCAATCAGCCCCAGCATTTT.

This clonotype turned up a few times. The chain has TRBV28 and TRBJ1-4; TRBD1 matches 8 bases. This CDR3 spans 21 amino acids. The germline V gene has CDR1 MDHEN and CDR2 SYDVKM. The J segment lost 0 bases and the V segment lost 4 bases, leaving 19 bases of the junction unmatched. The CDR3, as DNA: TGTGCCAGCAGTTACCAATCTCCCGGACAGGGACTGCCGGCAACTAATGAAAAACTGTTTTTT. Amino acid sequence: CASSYQSPGQGLPATNEKLFF. Filled out from reference TRBV28 and TRBJ1-4, the complete variable domain reads DVKVTQSSRYLVKRTGEKVFLECVQDMDHENMFWYRQDPGLGLRLIYFSYDVKMKEKGDIPEGYSVSREKKERFSLILESASTNQTSMYLCASSYQSPGQGLPATNEKLFFGSGTQLSVL.

The chain links TRBV29-1 to TRBJ1-2, with a possible D match to TRBD1 (5 bases). V lost 4 bases and J lost 2, with 11 bases in between. CDR1 SQVTM and CDR2 ANQGSEA come from the germline V gene. CDR3 length: 13 amino acids. CDR3 sequence: CSVGSRENYGYTF. For the CDR3, the DNA is TGCAGCGTTGGATCCAGGGAGAACTATGGCTACACCTTC.

The chain couples TRBV13 to TRBJ2-1; no firm D call. Deletions cut 0 bases from V and 4 bases from J, with 16 bases between. Germline lookup yields CDR1 PRHDT and CDR2 FYEKMQ (reference sequence). This CDR3 region has 17 residues. Written as DNA, the CDR3 is TGTGCCAGCAGCTTAGGGGGTCGGGCAGCCTCTTACAATGAGCAGTTCTTC. This encodes CASSLGGRAASYNEQFF.

This clonotype was seen more than once but under ten times. A junction boundary mismatches the germline segment, possibly from a read error. The V gene is TRBV7-2, the J gene TRBJ1-2, with a tentative D call TRBD1 (5 bases). The CDR3 has 11 residues. Looked up from germline, CDR1 is SGHTA and CDR2 is FQGNSA. Written as DNA, the CDR3 is TGTGCCAGCAGCTTCCCCGTAGGGGCCGCCTTC. It codes for CASSFPVGAAF.

Only a few counts were recorded for this clonotype. This chain uses TRBV14 with TRBJ1-6; possible D gene TRBD1, 6 bases. The CDR3 loop spans 15 amino acids. Germline loops: CDR1 SGHDN, CDR2 FVKESK. The ends were cut back, 2 bases at V and 10 bases at J, with 15 bases in the middle. The CDR3 protein is CASSQIQGPGSPLHF. In DNA, the CDR3 is TGTGCCAGCAGCCAAATACAGGGCCCGGGATCACCCCTCCACTTT. Using reference TRBV14 and TRBJ1-6 for the parts outside the CDR3, the full variable domain is EAGVTQFPSHSVIEKGQTVTLRCDPISGHDNLYWYRRVMGKEIKFLLHFVKESKQDESGMPNNRFLAERTGGTYSTLKVQPAELEDSGVYFCASSQIQGPGSPLHFGNGTRLTVT.

This chain connects TRBV10-3 to TRBJ2-1; 9 nucleotides agree with TRBD1. Per the germline V gene, CDR1 is ENHRY and CDR2 is SYGVKD. The CDR3 extends over 16 amino acids. V lost 2 bases and J lost 8; bases outside the gene matches: 10. CDR3 sequence: CAISEGTGGASYEQFF. For the CDR3, the DNA is TGTGCCATCAGTGAGGGCACAGGGGGCGCAAGCTATGAGCAGTTCTTC.

The chain combines TRBV11-1 with TRBJ1-1, with D hard to call. The length of the CDR3 is 15 residues. Germline CDR1 reads SGHAT; CDR2 reads FQDESV (reference sequence). Trimming shortened V by 2 bases and J by 1 base, and 11 bases separated the two germline ends. This CDR3 reads CASSLYIIENTEAFF. The CDR3 coding sequence is TGTGCCAGCAGCTTATACATTATTGAGAACACTGAAGCTTTCTTT.

The count of this clonotype is one. The chain couples TRBV29-1 to TRBJ1-2; D unresolved. Looked up from germline, CDR1 is SQVTM and CDR2 is ANQGSEA. This CDR3 has 13 amino acids. Between the trimmed V and J ends, which lost 7 bases and 3 bases, there was a span of 15 bases. This CDR3 is CSAGREYDYGYTF. The CDR3 DNA follows: TGCAGCGCCGGGAGGGAGTATGACTATGGCTACACCTTC.

This clonotype has a handful of counts. This sequence joins TRBV28 and TRBJ2-5, with 12 bases identical to TRBD2. This CDR3 has 15 amino acids. Germline V gives CDR1 MDHEN, CDR2 SYDVKM. V shed 6 bases and J 3 bases; nucleotides not matched to a gene: 5. The DNA for the CDR3 is TGTGCCAGCAGACCTAGCGGGGGGGCCGAAGAGACCCAGTACTTC. Amino acid sequence: CASRPSGGAEETQYF.

The chain uses TRBV15 and TRBJ2-7; tentative D call: TRBD2 (5 bases). Germline assignment: CDR1 LNHNV and CDR2 YYDKDF (reference sequence). The V gene lost 0 bases and the J gene lost 0 bases, with 12 bases spanning the gap. CDR3 size: 16 residues. The CDR3 loop is CATSRDRGLSSYEQYF. For the CDR3, the DNA is TGTGCCACCAGCAGAGATAGAGGACTGAGCTCCTACGAGCAGTACTTC.

This clonotype has at least ten counts. The chain employs TRBV7-8 and TRBJ1-1, with no clear D. The CDR3 is 15 residues long. V was trimmed by 0 bases and J by 4 bases, leaving 12 bases between them. Germline CDR1 and CDR2: SGHVS and FQNEAQ. For the CDR3, the DNA is TGTGCCAGCAGCTTAGCCCCGGTGAAGCTCACTGAAGCTTTCTTT. Its translation is CASSLAPVKLTEAFF.

The genes are TRBV24-1 and TRBJ2-3; D not resolved. Trimming took off 2 bases at V and 2 bases at J, with 7 bases between the two ends. Germline V gene data show CDR1 as KGHDR and CDR2 as SFDVKD. This CDR3 region has 14 residues. CDR3 bases: TGTGCCACCAGTGATTCCACATACACAGATACGCAGTATTTT. It translates to CATSDSTYTDTQYF.

The gene calls are TRBV6-8 and TRBJ2-2; 9 positions agree with TRBD2. The CDR3 sequence is 14 residues long. Trimming at V came to 4 bases and at J to 9 bases, leaving 6 bases not matched to a gene. Germline V gene sequence: CDR1 MNHGY, CDR2 SAAAGT. The DNA for the CDR3 is TGTGCCAGCAGTTTGAGCGGGGGGACGCGGGAGCTGTTTTTT. Translated: CASSLSGGTRELFF.

This chain connects TRBV7-9 to TRBJ1-2; D is perhaps TRBD1 (5 bases). V gave up 4 bases and J gave up 3 bases, with 15 bases separating them. The germline gives CDR1 SEHNR, CDR2 FQNEAQ (reference sequence). The CDR3 sequence is 15 residues long. CDR3 sequence (DNA): TGTGCCAGCAGCTCCTCATCGGGGCGCGACTATGGCTACACCTTC. Encoded protein: CASSSSSGRDYGYTF.